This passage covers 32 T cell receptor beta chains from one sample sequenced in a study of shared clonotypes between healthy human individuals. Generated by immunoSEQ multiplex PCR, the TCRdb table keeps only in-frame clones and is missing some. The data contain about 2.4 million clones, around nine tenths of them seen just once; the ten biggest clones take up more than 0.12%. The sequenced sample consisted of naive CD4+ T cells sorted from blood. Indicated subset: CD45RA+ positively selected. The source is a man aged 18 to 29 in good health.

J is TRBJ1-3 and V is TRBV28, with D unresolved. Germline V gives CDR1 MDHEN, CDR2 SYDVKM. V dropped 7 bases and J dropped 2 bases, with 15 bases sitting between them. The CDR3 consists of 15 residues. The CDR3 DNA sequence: TGTGCCAGCACCTGGAGGGTCGCGACTGGAAACACCATATATTTT. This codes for CASTWRVATGNTIYF. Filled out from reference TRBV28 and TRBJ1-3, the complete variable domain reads DVKVTQSSRYLVKRTGEKVFLECVQDMDHENMFWYRQDPGLGLRLIYFSYDVKMKEKGDIPEGYSVSREKKERFSLILESASTNQTSMYLCASTWRVATGNTIYFGEGSWLTVV.

The CDR3 DNA reads as TGTGCCAGCTCACCAATGGACAGGGGTTTTGGTAATTCACCCCTCCACTTT. As protein: CASSPMDRGFGNSPLHF. V usage is TRBV18 and J usage is TRBJ1-6; the match to TRBD1 covers 9 bases. Germline V lookup: CDR1 KGHSH, CDR2 LQKENI. The CDR3 runs to 17 residues. V lost 2 bases to trimming and J lost 6 bases; unmatched junction nucleotides: 8.

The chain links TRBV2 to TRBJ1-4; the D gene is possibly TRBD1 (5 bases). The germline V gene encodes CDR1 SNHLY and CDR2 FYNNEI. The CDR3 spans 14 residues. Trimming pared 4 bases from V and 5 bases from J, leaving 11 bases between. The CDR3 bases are TGTGCCAGCAGTGTTCGCAGGGTGAATGAAAAACTGTTTTTT. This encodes CASSVRRVNEKLFF.

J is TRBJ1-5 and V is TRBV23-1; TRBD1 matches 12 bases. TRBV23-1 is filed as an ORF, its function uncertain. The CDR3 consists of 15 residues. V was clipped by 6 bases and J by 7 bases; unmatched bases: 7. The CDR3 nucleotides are TGCGCCAGCAGCCGGGACAGGGGGCGAAGACAGCCCCAGCATTTT. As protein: CASSRDRGRRQPQHF.

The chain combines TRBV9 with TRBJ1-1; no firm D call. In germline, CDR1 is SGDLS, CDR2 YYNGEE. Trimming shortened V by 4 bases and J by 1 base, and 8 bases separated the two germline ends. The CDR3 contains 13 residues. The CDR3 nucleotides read TGTGCCAGCAGCCGCCGGGGGAACACTGAAGCTTTCTTT. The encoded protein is CASSRRGNTEAFF.

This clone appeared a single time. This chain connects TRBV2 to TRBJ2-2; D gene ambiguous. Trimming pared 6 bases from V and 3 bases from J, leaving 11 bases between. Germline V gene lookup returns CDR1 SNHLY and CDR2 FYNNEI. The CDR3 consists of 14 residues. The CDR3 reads CASSFGIHTGELFF. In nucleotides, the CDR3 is TGTGCCAGCAGCTTTGGGATCCACACCGGGGAGCTGTTTTTT.

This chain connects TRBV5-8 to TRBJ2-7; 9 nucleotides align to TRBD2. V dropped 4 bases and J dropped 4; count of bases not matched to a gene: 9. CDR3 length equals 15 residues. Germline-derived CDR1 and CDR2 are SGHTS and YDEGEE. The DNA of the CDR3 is TGTGCCAGCAGCCCCTTAGCGGGAGAAGTTTACGAGCAGTACTTC. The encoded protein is CASSPLAGEVYEQYF.

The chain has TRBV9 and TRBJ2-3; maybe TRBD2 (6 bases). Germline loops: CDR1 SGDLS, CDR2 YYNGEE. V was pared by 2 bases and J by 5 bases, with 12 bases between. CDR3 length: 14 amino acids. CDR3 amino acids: CASSVGTSRDTQYF. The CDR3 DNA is TGTGCCAGCAGCGTCGGGACTTCCAGAGATACGCAGTATTTT.

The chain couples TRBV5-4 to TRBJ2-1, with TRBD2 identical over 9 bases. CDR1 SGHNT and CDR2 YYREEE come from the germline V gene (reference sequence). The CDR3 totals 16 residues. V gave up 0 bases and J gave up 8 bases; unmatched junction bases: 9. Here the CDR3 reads CASSLGVAGVSDEQFF. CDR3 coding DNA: TGTGCCAGCAGCTTGGGAGTAGCGGGAGTATCCGATGAGCAGTTCTTC. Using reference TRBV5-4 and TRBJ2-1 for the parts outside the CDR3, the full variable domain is ETGVTQSPTHLIKTRGQQVTLRCSSQSGHNTVSWYQQALGQGPQFIFQYYREEENGRGNFPPRFSGLQFPNYSSELNVNALELDDSALYLCASSLGVAGVSDEQFFGPGTRLTVL.

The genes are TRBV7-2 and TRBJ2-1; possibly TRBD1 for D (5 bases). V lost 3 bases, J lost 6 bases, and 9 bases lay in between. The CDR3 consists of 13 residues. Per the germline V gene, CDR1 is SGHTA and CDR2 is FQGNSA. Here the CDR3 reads CASSLSGINEQFF. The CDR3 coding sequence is TGTGCCAGCAGCTTGTCAGGGATCAATGAGCAGTTCTTC.

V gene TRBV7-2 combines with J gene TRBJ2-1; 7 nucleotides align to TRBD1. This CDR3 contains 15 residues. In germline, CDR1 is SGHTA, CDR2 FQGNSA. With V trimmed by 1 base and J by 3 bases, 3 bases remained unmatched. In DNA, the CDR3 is TGTGCCAGCAGCTTAGAGGGGGCAAACTACAATGAGCAGTTCTTC. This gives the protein CASSLEGANYNEQFF. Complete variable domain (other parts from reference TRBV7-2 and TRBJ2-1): GAGVSQSPSNKVTEKGKDVELRCDPISGHTALYWYRQSLGQGLEFLIYFQGNSAPDKSGLPSDRFSAERTGGSVSTLTIQRTQQEDSAVYLCASSLEGANYNEQFFGPGTRLTVL.

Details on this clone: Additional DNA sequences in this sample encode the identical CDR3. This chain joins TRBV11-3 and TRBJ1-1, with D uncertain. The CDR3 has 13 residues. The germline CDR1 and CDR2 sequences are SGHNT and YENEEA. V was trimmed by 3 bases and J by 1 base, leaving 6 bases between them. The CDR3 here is CASSLESNTEAFF. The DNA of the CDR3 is TGTGCCAGCAGCTTGGAATCGAACACTGAAGCTTTCTTT.

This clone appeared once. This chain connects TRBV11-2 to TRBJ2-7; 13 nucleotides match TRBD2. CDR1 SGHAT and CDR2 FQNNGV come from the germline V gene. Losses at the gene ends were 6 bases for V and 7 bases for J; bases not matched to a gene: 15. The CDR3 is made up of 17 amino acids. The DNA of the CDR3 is TGTGCCAGCAGGGAGAGACTAGCGGGAGGATTATCGGGTGAGCAGTACTTC. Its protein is CASRERLAGGLSGEQYF.

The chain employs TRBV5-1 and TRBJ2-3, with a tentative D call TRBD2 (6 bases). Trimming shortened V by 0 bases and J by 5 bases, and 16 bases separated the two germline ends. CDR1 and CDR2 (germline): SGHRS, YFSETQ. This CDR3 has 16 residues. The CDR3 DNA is TGCGCCAGCAGCTTGGGGCGGGGCCTTGCTCTAGATACGCAGTATTTT. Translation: CASSLGRGLALDTQYF.

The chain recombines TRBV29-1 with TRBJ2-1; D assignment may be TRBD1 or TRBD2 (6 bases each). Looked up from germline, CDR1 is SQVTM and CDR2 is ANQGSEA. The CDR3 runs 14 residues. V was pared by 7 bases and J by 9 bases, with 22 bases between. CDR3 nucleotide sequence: TGCAGCGCCCAATGGTCGGGGGCCGCGGGTGAGCAGTTCTTC. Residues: CSAQWSGAAGEQFF.

The CDR3 DNA reads TGTGCCAGCAGCTTGAATATACAGGGGGCACGGGGCTACACCTTC. As protein: CASSLNIQGARGYTF. The V call is TRBV5-4, the J call TRBJ1-2; 9 positions match TRBD1. This CDR3 comprises 15 residues. V gave up 1 base and J gave up 8 bases; unmatched junction bases: 9. Germline CDR1 reads SGHNT; CDR2 reads YYREEE (reference sequence).

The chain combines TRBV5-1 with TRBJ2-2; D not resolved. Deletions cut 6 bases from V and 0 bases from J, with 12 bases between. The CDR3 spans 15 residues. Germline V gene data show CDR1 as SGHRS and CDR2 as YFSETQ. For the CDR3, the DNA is TGCGCCAGCACCAGAATGGCGGCGAACACCGGGGAGCTGTTTTTT. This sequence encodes CASTRMAANTGELFF.

The CDR3 bases are TGTGCCAGCAGCTTGGACAGGGCTAGCACAGATACGCAGTATTTT. Protein sequence: CASSLDRASTDTQYF. The rearrangement links TRBV5-5 to TRBJ2-3; D perhaps matches TRBD1 (6 bases). Germline V gene lookup returns CDR1 SGHKS and CDR2 YYEKEE (reference sequence). V was pared by 0 bases and J by 0 bases, with 8 bases between. The CDR3 runs 15 residues. The variable domain in full, completed from reference TRBV5-5 and TRBJ2-3, reads DAGVTQSPTHLIKTRGQQVTLRCSPISGHKSVSWYQQVLGQGPQFIFQYYEKEERGRGNFPDRFSARQFPNYSSELNVNALLLGDSALYLCASSLDRASTDTQYFGPGTRLTVL.

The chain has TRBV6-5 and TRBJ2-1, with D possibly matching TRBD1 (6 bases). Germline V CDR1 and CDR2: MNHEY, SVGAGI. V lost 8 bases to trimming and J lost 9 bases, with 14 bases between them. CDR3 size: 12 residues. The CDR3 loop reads CASYRAGGEQFF. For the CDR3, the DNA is TGTGCCAGCTACAGGGCGGGCGGTGAGCAGTTCTTC.

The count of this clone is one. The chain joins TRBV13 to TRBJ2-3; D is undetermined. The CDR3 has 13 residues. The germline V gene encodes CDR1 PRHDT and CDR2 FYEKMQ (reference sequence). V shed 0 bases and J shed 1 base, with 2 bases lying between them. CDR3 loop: CASSLGRTDTQYF. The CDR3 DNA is TGTGCCAGCAGCTTAGGCCGCACAGATACGCAGTATTTT.

The CDR3 coding sequence is TGTGCCAGCAGCGTAATCGGCCTGACAGAAGGTACGCAGTATTTT. Protein product: CASSVIGLTEGTQYF. J is TRBJ2-3 and V is TRBV7-9; a possible D gene is TRBD1 (5 bases). V lost 5 bases, J lost 8 bases, and 20 bases lay in between. This CDR3 has 15 residues. Germline V gives CDR1 SEHNR, CDR2 FQNEAQ (reference sequence).

For the CDR3, the DNA is TGTGCCAGCAGTGAAGTTAGGAACCCCACAGATACGCAGTATTTT. Amino acid sequence: CASSEVRNPTDTQYF. V is TRBV2 and J is TRBJ2-3, with no clear D. V lost 1 base to trimming and J lost 2 bases, with 10 bases between them. The length of the CDR3 is 15 residues. Germline V lookup: CDR1 SNHLY, CDR2 FYNNEI.

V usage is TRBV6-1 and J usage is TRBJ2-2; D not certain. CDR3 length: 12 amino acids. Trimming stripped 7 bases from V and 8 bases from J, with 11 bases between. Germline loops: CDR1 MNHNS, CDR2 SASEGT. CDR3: CASTVGMGELFF. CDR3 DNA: TGTGCCAGCACCGTGGGGATGGGGGAGCTGTTTTTT.

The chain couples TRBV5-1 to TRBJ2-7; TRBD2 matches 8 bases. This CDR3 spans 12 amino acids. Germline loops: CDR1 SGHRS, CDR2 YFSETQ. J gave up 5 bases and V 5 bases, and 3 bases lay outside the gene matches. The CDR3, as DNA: TGCGCCAGCAGTTCGGGACTAGACGAGCAGTACTTC. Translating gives CASSSGLDEQYF.

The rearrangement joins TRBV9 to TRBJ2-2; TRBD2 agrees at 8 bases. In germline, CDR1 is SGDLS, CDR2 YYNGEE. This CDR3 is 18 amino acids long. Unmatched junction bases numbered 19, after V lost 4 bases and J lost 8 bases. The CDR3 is CASSPKGVLAGVVGELFF. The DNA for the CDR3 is TGTGCCAGCAGCCCTAAGGGGGTGCTAGCGGGCGTGGTGGGGGAGCTGTTTTTT.

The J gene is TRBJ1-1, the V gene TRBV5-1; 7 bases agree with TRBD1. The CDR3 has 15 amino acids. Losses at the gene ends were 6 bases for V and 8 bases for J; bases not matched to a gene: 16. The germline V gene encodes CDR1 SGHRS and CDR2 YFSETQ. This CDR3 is CASKNHKTGLEEAFF. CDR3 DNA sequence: TGCGCCAGCAAAAACCATAAGACAGGGCTGGAGGAAGCTTTCTTT.

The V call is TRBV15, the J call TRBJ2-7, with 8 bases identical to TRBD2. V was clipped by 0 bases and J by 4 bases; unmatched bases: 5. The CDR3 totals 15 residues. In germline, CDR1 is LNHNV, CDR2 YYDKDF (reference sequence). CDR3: CATSRDTSGTYEQYF. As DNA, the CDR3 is TGTGCCACCAGCAGAGATACTAGCGGTACTTACGAGCAGTACTTC.

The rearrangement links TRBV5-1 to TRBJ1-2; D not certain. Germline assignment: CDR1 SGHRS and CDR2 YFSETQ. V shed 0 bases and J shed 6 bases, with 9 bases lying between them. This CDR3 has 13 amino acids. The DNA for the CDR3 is TGCGCCAGCAGCTTGGGGTCCCGAGATGGCTACACCTTC. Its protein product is CASSLGSRDGYTF.

The CDR3 DNA reads TGTGCCAGCAGTGAAGCGCTCGGGGGGGAATGGAGCAATCAGCCCCAGCATTTT. It specifies CASSEALGGEWSNQPQHF. This rearrangement joins TRBV6-1 to TRBJ1-5; tentative D call: TRBD1 (5 bases). Germline V gene data show CDR1 as MNHNS and CDR2 as SASEGT. V was clipped by 0 bases and J by 1 base, with 16 bases between them. The CDR3 runs 18 residues.

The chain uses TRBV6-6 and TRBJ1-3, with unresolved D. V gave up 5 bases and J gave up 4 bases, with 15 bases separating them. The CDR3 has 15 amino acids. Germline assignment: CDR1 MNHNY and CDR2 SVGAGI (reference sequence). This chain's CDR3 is CASSASGVAGNTIYF. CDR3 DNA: TGTGCCAGCAGTGCTTCGGGAGTAGCCGGAAACACCATATATTTT.

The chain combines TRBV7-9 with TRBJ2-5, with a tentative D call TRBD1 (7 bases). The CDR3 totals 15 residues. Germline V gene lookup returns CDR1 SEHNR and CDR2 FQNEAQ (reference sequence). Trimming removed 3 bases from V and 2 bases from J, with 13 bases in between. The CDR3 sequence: CASSFGGTAQETQYF. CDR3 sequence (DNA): TGTGCCAGCAGCTTCGGCGGGACAGCTCAAGAGACCCAGTACTTC.

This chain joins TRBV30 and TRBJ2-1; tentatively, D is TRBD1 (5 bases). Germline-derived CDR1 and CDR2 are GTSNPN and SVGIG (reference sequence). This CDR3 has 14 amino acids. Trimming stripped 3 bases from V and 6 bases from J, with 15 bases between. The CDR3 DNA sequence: TGTGCCTGGAGAAAGTCAGGGCTAAGCAATGAGCAGTTCTTC. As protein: CAWRKSGLSNEQFF.